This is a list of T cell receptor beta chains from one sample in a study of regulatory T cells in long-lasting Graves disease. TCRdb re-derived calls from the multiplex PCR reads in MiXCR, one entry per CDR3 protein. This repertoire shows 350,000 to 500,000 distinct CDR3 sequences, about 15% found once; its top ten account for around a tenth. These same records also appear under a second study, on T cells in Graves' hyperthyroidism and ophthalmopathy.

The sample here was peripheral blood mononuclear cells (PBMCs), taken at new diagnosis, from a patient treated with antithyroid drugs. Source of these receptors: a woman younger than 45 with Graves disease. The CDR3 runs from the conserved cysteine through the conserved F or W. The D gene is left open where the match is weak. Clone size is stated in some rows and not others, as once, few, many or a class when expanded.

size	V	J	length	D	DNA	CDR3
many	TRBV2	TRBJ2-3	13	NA	TGTGCCAGCAGTGAAACTCTGGCGGATACGCAGTATTTT	CASSETLADTQYF
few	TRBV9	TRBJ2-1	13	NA	TGTGCCAGCAGCGTAGCTTCAGTCCCTGAGCAGTTCTTC	CASSVASVPEQFF
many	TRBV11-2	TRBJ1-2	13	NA	TGTGCCAGCAGCCTGGGGCCGTTGGGTGGCTACACCTTC	CASSLGPLGGYTF
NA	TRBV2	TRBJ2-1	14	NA	TGTGCCAGCTACTGGGGGCATTACAACAATGAGCAGTTCTTC	CASYWGHYNNEQFF
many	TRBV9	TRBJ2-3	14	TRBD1	TGTGCCAGCAGCGTCCAACAGGGGGGAGATACGCAGTATTTT	CASSVQQGGDTQYF
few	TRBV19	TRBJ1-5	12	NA	TGTGCCAGTTCAAGAAACAATCAGCCCCAGCATTTT	CASSRNNQPQHF
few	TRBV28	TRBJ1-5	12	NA	TGTGCCAGCAGACCAGTGAACCAGCCCCAGCATTTT	CASRPVNQPQHF
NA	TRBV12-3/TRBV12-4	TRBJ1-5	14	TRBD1	TGTGCCAGCAGTCGGGACAGGGTGGGTCAGCCCCAGCATTTT	CASSRDRVGQPQHF
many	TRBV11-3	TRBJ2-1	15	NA	TGTGCCAGCAGCCCCGGGATCTCTAACTACAATGAGCAGTTCTTC	CASSPGISNYNEQFF
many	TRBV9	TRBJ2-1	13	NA	TGTGCCAGCAGCGACCGGCGAGGATATGAGCAGTTCTTC	CASSDRRGYEQFF
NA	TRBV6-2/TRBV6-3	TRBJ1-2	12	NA	TGTGCCAACTCCCTGGAAGGGGATGGCTACACCTTC	CANSLEGDGYTF
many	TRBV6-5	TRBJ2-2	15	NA	TGTGCCAGCAGTTACCCCCGACAGTTCCGGCGGGAGCTGTTTTTT	CASSYPRQFRRELFF
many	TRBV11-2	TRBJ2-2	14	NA	TGTGCCAGCAGCTTAAGGACGAACACCGGGGAGCTGTTTTTT	CASSLRTNTGELFF
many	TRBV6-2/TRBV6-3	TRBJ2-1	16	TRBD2	TGTGCCAGCAGTCCGGGACTAGCGGGACTGAATGGTGAGCAGTTCTTC	CASSPGLAGLNGEQFF
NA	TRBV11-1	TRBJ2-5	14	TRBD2	TGTGCCAGCAGCGGGGGACTAGTTCGGGAGACCCAGTACTTC	CASSGGLVRETQYF
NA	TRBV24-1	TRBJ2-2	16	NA	TGTGCCACCAGTGATTTAGGACGGAAGAACACCGGGGAGCTGTTTTTT	CATSDLGRKNTGELFF
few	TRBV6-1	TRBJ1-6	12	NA	TGTGCCAGCAGGGAGGCTCCCGACACCCTCCACTTT	CASREAPDTLHF
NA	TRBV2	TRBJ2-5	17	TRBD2	TGTGCCAGCAGTGATGGGGGGACTAGCGGGAGTAGGAGTACCCAGTACTTC	CASSDGGTSGSRSTQYF
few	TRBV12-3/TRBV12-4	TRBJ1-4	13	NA	TGTGCCAGCAGCTCAGGCATCAATAAAAAACTGTTTTTT	CASSSGINKKLFF
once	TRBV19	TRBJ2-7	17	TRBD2	TGTGCCAGTAGTCCCTCCTTCGCTAGCGGAGCCGCCTACGAGCAGTACTTC	CASSPSFASGAAYEQYF
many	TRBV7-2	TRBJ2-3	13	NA	TGTGCCAGCATCTACGGGACCACAGATACGCAGTATTTT	CASIYGTTDTQYF
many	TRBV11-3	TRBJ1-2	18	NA	TGTGCCAGCAGCGTAATGAGGCGTAAGTGGCCAGGGCACTATGGCTACACCTTC	CASSVMRRKWPGHYGYTF
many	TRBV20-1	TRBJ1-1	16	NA	TGCAGTGCTAGCGAATGGGCGACACGTCTGAACACTGAAGCTTTCTTT	CSASEWATRLNTEAFF
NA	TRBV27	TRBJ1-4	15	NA	TGTGCCAGCAGTACAGGGATTCCAACTAATGAAAAACTGTTTTTT	CASSTGIPTNEKLFF
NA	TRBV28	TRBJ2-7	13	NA	TGTGCCAGCAGTTTAGTGGGGGCTGACGAGCAGTACTTC	CASSLVGADEQYF
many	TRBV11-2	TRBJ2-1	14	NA	TGTGCCAGCAGCCCGCCCCAGGGGTACAATGAGCAGTTCTTC	CASSPPQGYNEQFF
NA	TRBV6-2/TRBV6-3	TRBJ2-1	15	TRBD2	TGTGCCAGCGTCGAACTAGCGGGAGGGCCGGGGGAGCAGTTCTTC	CASVELAGGPGEQFF
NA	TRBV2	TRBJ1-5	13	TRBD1	TGTGCCAGCAGCGGAACACAGGGGCAGCCCCAGCATTTT	CASSGTQGQPQHF
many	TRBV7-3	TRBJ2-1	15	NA	TGTGCCAGCAGCCTGGCAGGGCCCTCCTACAATGAGCAGTTCTTC	CASSLAGPSYNEQFF
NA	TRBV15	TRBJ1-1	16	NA	TGTGCCACCAGCAGAGATGGGAGGGGGGGCAGCACTGAAGCTTTCTTT	CATSRDGRGGSTEAFF
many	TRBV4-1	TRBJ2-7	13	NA	TGCGCCAGCAGCCCCCGGGGGAGCGGCGAGCAGTACTTC	CASSPRGSGEQYF
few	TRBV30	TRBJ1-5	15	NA	TGTGCCTGGAGTGTAAACATCAATAGCAATCAGCCCCAGCATTTT	CAWSVNINSNQPQHF
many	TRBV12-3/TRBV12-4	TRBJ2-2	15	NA	TGTGCCAGCCAGACCGGGTTACCCTTAACCGGGGAGCTGTTTTTT	CASQTGLPLTGELFF
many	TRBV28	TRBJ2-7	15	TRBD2	TGTGCCAGCAGACTCCCGACTAGCGGGAGTAGCGAGCAGTACTTC	CASRLPTSGSSEQYF
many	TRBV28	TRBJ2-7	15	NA	TGTGCCAGCAGCCTACCTAGCGCTGGAGGCTACGAGCAGTACTTC	CASSLPSAGGYEQYF
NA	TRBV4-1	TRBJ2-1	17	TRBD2	TGCGCCAGCAGCCAAGAGCGAGGACTAGTAATCTACAATGAGCAGTTCTTC	CASSQERGLVIYNEQFF
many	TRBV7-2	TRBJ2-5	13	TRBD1	TGTGCCAGCAGCTCGGACAGGGCAGAGACCCAGTACTTC	CASSSDRAETQYF
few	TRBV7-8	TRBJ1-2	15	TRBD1	TGTGCCAGCAGCTTACGTCAGGGGGCTAACTATGGCTACACCTTC	CASSLRQGANYGYTF
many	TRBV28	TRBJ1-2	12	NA	TGTGCCAGCTCGGGGTCCCACTATGGCTACACCTTC	CASSGSHYGYTF
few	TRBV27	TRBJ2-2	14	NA	TGTGCCAGCAGTTTTGAGGGCCGCGGTGGGGAGCTGTTTTTT	CASSFEGRGGELFF